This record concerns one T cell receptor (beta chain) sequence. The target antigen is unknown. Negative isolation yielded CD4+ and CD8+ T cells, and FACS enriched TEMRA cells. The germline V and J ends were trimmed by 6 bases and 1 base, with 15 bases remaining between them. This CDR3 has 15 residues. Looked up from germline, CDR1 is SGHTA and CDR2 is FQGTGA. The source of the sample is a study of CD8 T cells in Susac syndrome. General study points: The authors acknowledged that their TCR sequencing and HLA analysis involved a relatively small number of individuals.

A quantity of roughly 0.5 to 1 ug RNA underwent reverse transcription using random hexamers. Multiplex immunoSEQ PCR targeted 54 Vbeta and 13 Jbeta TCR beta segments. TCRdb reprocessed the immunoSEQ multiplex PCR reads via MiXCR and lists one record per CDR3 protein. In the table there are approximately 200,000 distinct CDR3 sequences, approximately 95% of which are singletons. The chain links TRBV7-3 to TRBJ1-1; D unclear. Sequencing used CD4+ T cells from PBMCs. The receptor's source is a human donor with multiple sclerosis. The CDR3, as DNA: TGTGCCAGCAGTAAGGACCGGGCAGCGAACACTGAAGCTTTCTTT. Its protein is CASSKDRAANTEAFF.